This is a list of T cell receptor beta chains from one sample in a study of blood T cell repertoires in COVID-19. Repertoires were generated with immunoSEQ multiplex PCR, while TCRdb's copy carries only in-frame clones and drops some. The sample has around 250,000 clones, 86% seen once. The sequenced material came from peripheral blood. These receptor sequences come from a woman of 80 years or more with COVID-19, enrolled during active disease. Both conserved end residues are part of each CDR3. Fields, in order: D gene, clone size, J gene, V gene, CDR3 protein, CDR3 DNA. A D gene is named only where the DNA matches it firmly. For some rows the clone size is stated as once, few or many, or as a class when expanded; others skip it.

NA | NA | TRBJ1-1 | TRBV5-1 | CASSLIQGANTEAFF | TGCGCCAGCAGCCTCATACAGGGAGCGAACACTGAAGCTTTCTTT
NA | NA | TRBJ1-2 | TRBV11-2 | CASSQRSRGAAYGYTF | TGTGCCAGCAGCCAAAGGTCGCGGGGGGCTGCCTATGGCTACACCTTC
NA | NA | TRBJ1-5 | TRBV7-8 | CASSLDGSRGQPQHF | TGTGCCAGCAGCTTAGACGGCTCTCGCGGTCAGCCCCAGCATTTT
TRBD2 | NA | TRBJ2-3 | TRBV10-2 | CASSEAIPGLAGAWTQYF | TGCGCCAGCAGTGAGGCAATACCGGGACTAGCGGGGGCATGGACGCAGTATTTT
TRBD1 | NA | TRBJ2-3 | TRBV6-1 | CASSQDGQGFTDTQYF | TGTGCCAGCAGTCAAGATGGACAGGGTTTCACAGATACGCAGTATTTT
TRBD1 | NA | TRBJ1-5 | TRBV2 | CASRDRGQGPQHF | TGTGCCAGCAGGGACAGGGGACAGGGGCCCCAGCATTTT
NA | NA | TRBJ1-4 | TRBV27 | CASSPGATNEKLFF | TGTGCCAGCAGTCCAGGTGCAACTAATGAAAAACTGTTTTTT
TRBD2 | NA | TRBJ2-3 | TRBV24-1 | CATSDPVGRGASDTQYF | TGTGCCACCAGTGACCCCGTTGGGCGGGGGGCCTCAGATACGCAGTATTTT
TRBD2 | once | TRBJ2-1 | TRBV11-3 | CASSQSGGGSYNEQFF | TGTGCCAGCAGCCAGAGCGGCGGGGGGAGCTACAATGAGCAGTTCTTC
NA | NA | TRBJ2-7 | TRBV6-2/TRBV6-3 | CASSYPAGPGSYEQYF | TGTGCCAGCAGTTACCCGGCGGGTCCCGGTTCCTACGAGCAGTACTTC
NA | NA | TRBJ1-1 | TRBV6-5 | CASSPGMNTEAFF | TGTGCCAGCAGTCCAGGCATGAACACTGAAGCTTTCTTT
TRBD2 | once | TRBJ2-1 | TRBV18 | CASSPGLAGIGNEQFF | TGTGCCAGCTCACCCGGACTAGCGGGGATCGGCAATGAGCAGTTCTTC
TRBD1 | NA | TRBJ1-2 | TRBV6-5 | CASSTGTGGGYTF | TGTGCCAGCAGCACTGGGACAGGCGGTGGCTACACCTTC
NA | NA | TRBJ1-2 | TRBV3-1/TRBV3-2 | CASSQTQTGLDGYTF | TGTGCCAGCAGCCAGACGCAGACAGGCCTAGATGGCTACACCTTC
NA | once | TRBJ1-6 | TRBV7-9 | CASSPKGGNSPLHF | TGTGCCAGCAGCCCTAAGGGCGGGAATTCACCCCTCCACTTT
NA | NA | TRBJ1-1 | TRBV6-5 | CASSYSTGTTEAFF | TGTGCCAGCAGTTACTCCACAGGGACCACTGAAGCTTTCTTT
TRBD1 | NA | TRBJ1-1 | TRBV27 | CASRQGALTFF | TGTGCCAGCAGACAGGGGGCATTAACTTTCTTT